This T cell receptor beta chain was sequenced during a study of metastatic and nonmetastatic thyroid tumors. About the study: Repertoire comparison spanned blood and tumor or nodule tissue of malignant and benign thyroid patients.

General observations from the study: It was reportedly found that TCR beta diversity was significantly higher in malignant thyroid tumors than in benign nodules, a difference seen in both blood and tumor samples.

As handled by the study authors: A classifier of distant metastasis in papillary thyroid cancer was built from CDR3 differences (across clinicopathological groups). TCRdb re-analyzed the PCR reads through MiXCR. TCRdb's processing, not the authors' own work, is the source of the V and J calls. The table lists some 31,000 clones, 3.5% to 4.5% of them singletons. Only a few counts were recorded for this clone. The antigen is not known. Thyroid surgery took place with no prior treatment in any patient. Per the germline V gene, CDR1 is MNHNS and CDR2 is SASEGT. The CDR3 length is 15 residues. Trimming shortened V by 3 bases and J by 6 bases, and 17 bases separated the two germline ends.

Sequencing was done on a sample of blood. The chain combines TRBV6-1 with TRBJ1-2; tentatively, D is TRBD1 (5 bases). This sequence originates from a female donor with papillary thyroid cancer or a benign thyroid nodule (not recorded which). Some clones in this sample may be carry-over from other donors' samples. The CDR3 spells CASSERSGAGHGYTF. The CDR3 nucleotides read TGTGCCAGCAGTGAGCGATCCGGGGCAGGGCATGGCTACACCTTC.